Shown below are 25 T cell receptor beta chains from a single sample sequenced in a study of shared clonotypes between healthy human individuals. This table comes from immunoSEQ multiplex PCR, and its TCRdb copy is limited to in-frame clones, with some not included. The sample consists of roughly 95,000 clones, around 43% of them appearing once. What was sequenced was PBMCs. The receptors come from a woman aged 35 to 49 in good health. Some clones in this sample may be carry-over from other donors' samples.

This chain joins TRBV27 and TRBJ1-1; D is unclear. CDR3 length: 12 amino acids. Germline-derived CDR1 and CDR2 are MNHEY and SMNVEV (reference sequence). V lost 6 bases, J lost 0 bases, and 5 bases lay in between. DNA for the CDR3: TGTGCCAGCAGCACATTGAACACTGAAGCTTTCTTT. Amino acid sequence: CASSTLNTEAFF.

This clone was counted many times. The chain combines TRBV5-1 with TRBJ1-5; 7 positions match TRBD1. The CDR3 covers 14 residues. CDR1 and CDR2 from the germline V gene are SGHRS and YFSETQ. Germline trimming cut 4 bases from V and 4 bases from J; bases unmatched to any gene: 5. The CDR3 loop reads CASSPGQMNQPQHF. The DNA of the CDR3 is TGCGCCAGCAGCCCGGGACAGATGAATCAGCCCCAGCATTTT.

Many counts were recorded for this clone. The chain has TRBV1 and TRBJ2-3; the D call TRBD2 from the table was never checked on the DNA. TRBV1 is annotated as a pseudogene. CDR3 size: 16 residues. The CDR3 spells CTSSQDTRESTDTQYF. The CDR3, as DNA: TGCACCAGCAGCCAAGATACGCGGGAGAGCACAGATACGCAGTATTTT.

The table lists this clone with many counts. Additional DNA sequences in this sample encode the identical CDR3. The V call is TRBV30, the J call TRBJ2-3; D is undetermined. The CDR3 has 12 residues. Trimming shortened V by 2 bases and J by 0 bases, and 3 bases separated the two germline ends. Per the germline V gene, CDR1 is GTSNPN and CDR2 is SVGIG (reference sequence). CDR3 amino acids: CAWSRSTDTQYF. The CDR3 DNA follows: TGTGCCTGGAGTCGTAGCACAGATACGCAGTATTTT.

Written as DNA, the CDR3 is TGTGCCAGCAGCCGACAATCTGGGGCCAACGTCCTGACTTTC. This translates into CASSRQSGANVLTF. This chain joins TRBV7-2 and TRBJ2-6; D gene unclear. The CDR3 consists of 14 residues. V was pared by 5 bases and J by 1 base, with 6 bases between. Germline V gene lookup returns CDR1 SGHTA and CDR2 FQGNSA.

The rearrangement links TRBV4-2 to TRBJ2-1; no clear D. CDR1 and CDR2 from the germline V gene are LGHNA and YNFKEQ. V shed 4 bases and J shed 2 bases, with 15 bases lying between them. The CDR3 has 16 amino acids. The CDR3 nucleotides read TGTGCCAGCAGCCCTTCCCTGGCAGCTACCTACAATGAGCAGTTCTTC. It specifies CASSPSLAATYNEQFF.

In this sample, this clone turned up once. V is TRBV27 and J is TRBJ2-7; D perhaps matches TRBD2 (6 bases). The CDR3 is 14 residues long. V lost 4 bases to trimming and J lost 1 base, with 11 bases between them. Germline V lookup: CDR1 MNHEY, CDR2 SMNVEV (reference sequence). As DNA, the CDR3 is TGTGCCAGCAGTTGGAGGGCGGGATCCTACGAGCAGTACTTC. It is translated as CASSWRAGSYEQYF.

Of note for this clone: A read error is the likely source, as a far larger clone sits one nucleotide away. The conserved closing phenylalanine or tryptophan is absent in this CDR3, likely reflecting a read error. J is TRBJ2-7 and V is TRBV4-2, with D perhaps matching TRBD2 (5 bases). The ends were cut back, 0 bases at V and 1 base at J, with 13 bases in the middle. Germline V gene sequence: CDR1 LGHNA, CDR2 YNFKEQ. There are 16 residues in the CDR3. The CDR3 is CASSQDPGGGSYEQYS. The CDR3 nucleotides are TGTGCCAGCAGCCAAGATCCCGGAGGTGGGTCCTACGAGCAGTACTCC.

In its sample, this clone was seen a few times. An end of the junction differs from the germline gene, which may be a read error. The chain carries TRBV7-7 and TRBJ2-5, with 8 nucleotides matching TRBD2. Germline CDR1 SSHAT, CDR2 FNYEAQ (reference sequence). This CDR3 is 14 amino acids long. The CDR3 sequence is CASSLIPAGDTQYF. The DNA for the CDR3 is TGTGCTAGCAGCTTAATTCCAGCGGGGGATACCCAGTACTTC.

There are many counts of this clone. The genes are TRBV29-1 and TRBJ2-1; D uncertain. The V end was cut by 7 bases, the J end by 6 bases, with 19 bases between. This CDR3 is built from 14 residues. Germline-derived CDR1 and CDR2 are SQVTM and ANQGSEA. Here the CDR3 reads CSAVFRVKGNEQFF. CDR3 nucleotide sequence: TGCAGCGCCGTGTTCCGGGTAAAAGGCAATGAGCAGTTCTTC.

This clone appeared a few times. The chain carries TRBV15 and TRBJ1-5, with 7 bases fitting TRBD1. Germline V gives CDR1 LNHNV, CDR2 YYDKDF (reference sequence). The ends lost 6 bases at V and 5 bases at J; junction bases unmatched: 13. The CDR3 is 16 amino acids. The CDR3 loop reads CATRLYRGSVDQPQHF. Here the CDR3 DNA reads TGTGCCACCAGGCTTTACAGGGGTTCCGTGGATCAGCCCCAGCATTTT.

A remark on this clone: Compared with germline, one end of the junction differs, possibly owing to a read error. The chain couples TRBV29-1 to TRBJ2-1; tentative D call: TRBD2 (5 bases). The CDR3 contains 16 residues. Germline CDR1 reads SQVTM; CDR2 reads ANQGSEA. CDR3 loop: CSVTGLIGSSYNEQLF. The CDR3 nucleotides read TGCAGCGTTACCGGACTGATTGGTTCCTCCTACAATGAGCAGCTCTTC.

The chain couples TRBV7-3 to TRBJ2-3; 7 nucleotides agree with TRBD2. Germline CDR1 SGHTA, CDR2 FQGTGA. This CDR3 contains 14 residues. With 2 bases clipped from V and 5 bases from J, the junction kept 4 bases outside the gene matches. The CDR3 sequence: CASSLSGGEDTQYF. Here the CDR3 DNA reads TGTGCCAGCAGCTTATCGGGGGGAGAAGATACGCAGTATTTT.

Remarks on this clone: A much larger clone is a single base away; this may be a read error. The CDR3 protein is CASSYRHNNTGELFF. The CDR3 DNA is TGTGCCAGCAGTTACCGACATAACAACACCGGGGAGCTGTTTTTT. V is TRBV28 and J is TRBJ2-2; unclear D gene. Per the germline V gene, CDR1 is MDHEN and CDR2 is SYDVKM. The CDR3 is made up of 15 amino acids. With 4 bases removed from V and 2 bases from J, the gap between germline ends came to 11 bases.

J is TRBJ1-2 and V is TRBV10-3; 7 nucleotides match TRBD1. This CDR3 contains 13 residues. Germline-derived CDR1 and CDR2 are ENHRY and SYGVKD. Unmatched junction bases numbered 7, after V lost 4 bases and J lost 8 bases. As DNA, the CDR3 is TGTGCCATCAGTGTGGAGGGGGCAGGCGGCTACACCTTC. It translates to CAISVEGAGGYTF.

The CDR3 DNA reads TGTGCCAGCACACCGGGTCAGGGAACCCACCACGAGCAGTACTTC. Protein product: CASTPGQGTHHEQYF. V and J are TRBV7-9 and TRBJ2-7; possibly TRBD1 for D (5 bases). V gave up 7 bases and J gave up 5 bases, with 21 bases separating them. CDR1 is SEHNR, CDR2 FQNEAQ, per germline (reference sequence). There are 15 residues in the CDR3.

In its sample, this clone was seen many times. The chain uses TRBV19 and TRBJ1-1; D uncertain. Germline V lookup: CDR1 LNHDA, CDR2 SQIVND (reference sequence). The CDR3 is 15 amino acids. V was clipped by 10 bases and J by 0 bases, with 18 bases between them. This CDR3 is CATKWQSFMNTEAFF. The CDR3 nucleotides are TGTGCCACCAAGTGGCAGTCTTTCATGAACACTGAAGCTTTCTTT.

Comment on this clone: This probably arose from a read error, given a far larger clone one base away. This chain connects TRBV1 to TRBJ1-2; TRBD1, as called in the table, went unchecked against the DNA. TRBV1 represents a pseudogene. The CDR3 is made up of 16 amino acids. CDR3 DNA: TGCACCAGCAGCCAAGAAGGACAGGGAATTAACTATGGCTACACCTTC. This gives the protein CTSSQEGQGINYGYTF.

This sequence joins TRBV28 and TRBJ1-4; TRBD1 is a possible D gene (5 bases). Trimming left V 5 bases short and J 5 bases short, with 15 bases between. Looked up from germline, CDR1 is MDHEN and CDR2 is SYDVKM. The CDR3 has 15 amino acids. The CDR3 DNA follows: TGTGCCAGCAGTCCCCGTAAGGGGTGGAATGAAAAACTGTTTTTT. Amino acid sequence: CASSPRKGWNEKLFF.

The chain combines TRBV18 with TRBJ1-3; no clear D. V lost 3 bases and J 4 bases, leaving 16 bases between the germline ends. Germline assignment: CDR1 KGHSH and CDR2 LQKENI. The CDR3 extends over 16 amino acids. The CDR3 DNA reads TGTGCCAGCTCACCGATCGTAACAACCCGAGGAAACACCATATATTTT. Encoded protein: CASSPIVTTRGNTIYF.

This clone was observed at least ten times. This chain connects TRBV19 to TRBJ1-5; no clear D. The V and J ends lost 6 bases and 0 bases respectively, with 9 bases between them. Germline V lookup: CDR1 LNHDA, CDR2 SQIVND (reference sequence). The length of the CDR3 is 14 residues. CDR3 loop: CASSPQVSNQPQHF. CDR3 nucleotides: TGTGCCAGTAGCCCCCAGGTTAGCAATCAGCCCCAGCATTTT. Variable domain in full (rest from reference TRBV19 and TRBJ1-5): DGGITQSPKYLFRKEGQNVTLSCEQNLNHDAMYWYRQDPGQGLRLIYYSQIVNDFQKGDIAEGYSVSREKKESFPLTVTSAQKNPTAFYLCASSPQVSNQPQHFGDGTRLSIL.

The rearrangement joins TRBV9 to TRBJ1-5; D is unresolved. Trimming left V 0 bases short and J 5 bases short, with 9 bases between. The CDR3 is 14 residues long. Germline V gene lookup returns CDR1 SGDLS and CDR2 YYNGEE. The CDR3 region has the DNA TGTGCCAGCAGCGTAGGAGCCGGCGATCAGCCCCAGCATTTT. It encodes CASSVGAGDQPQHF.

Regarding this clone: A single base separates this from a much larger clone, so it may be a read error. The chain is built from TRBV9 and TRBJ1-1; 9 bases agree with TRBD1. Germline V gene sequence: CDR1 SGDLS, CDR2 YYNGEE. Trimming removed 2 bases from V and 6 bases from J; junction bases left unmatched: 8. The CDR3 has 15 amino acids. The CDR3 region has the DNA TGTGCCAGCAGCGTCAAGACAGGGGGTAACGCTGAAGCTTTCTTT. Translating gives CASSVKTGGNAEAFF.

This clone was seen only a few times. The CDR3 is CASSSRSGGTEKLFF. The CDR3 region has the DNA TGTGCCAGCAGCTCCCGTTCTGGGGGCACTGAAAAACTGTTTTTT. The J gene is TRBJ1-4, the V gene TRBV7-2; perhaps TRBD1 as D (6 bases). V was clipped by 4 bases and J by 7 bases, with 16 bases between them. The germline V gene has CDR1 SGHTA and CDR2 FQGNSA. The CDR3 covers 15 residues. Full variable domain (rest looked up from reference TRBV7-2 and TRBJ1-4): GAGVSQSPSNKVTEKGKDVELRCDPISGHTALYWYRQSLGQGLEFLIYFQGNSAPDKSGLPSDRFSAERTGGSVSTLTIQRTQQEDSAVYLCASSSRSGGTEKLFFGSGTQLSVL.

On this clone: A far larger clone lies a single base away; this is likely a read error. The gene calls are TRBV5-4 and TRBJ2-1, with TRBD1 matching over 7 bases. The V segment lost 4 bases and the J segment 7 bases; nucleotides outside the gene matches: 14. The CDR3 contains 16 residues. Germline V gives CDR1 SGHNT, CDR2 YYREEE (reference sequence). The CDR3 DNA follows: TGTGCCAGCAGCCAACCCGGAAGGGGGCGTAGGAATGAGCAGTTCTTC. This translates into CASSQPGRGRRNEQFF.